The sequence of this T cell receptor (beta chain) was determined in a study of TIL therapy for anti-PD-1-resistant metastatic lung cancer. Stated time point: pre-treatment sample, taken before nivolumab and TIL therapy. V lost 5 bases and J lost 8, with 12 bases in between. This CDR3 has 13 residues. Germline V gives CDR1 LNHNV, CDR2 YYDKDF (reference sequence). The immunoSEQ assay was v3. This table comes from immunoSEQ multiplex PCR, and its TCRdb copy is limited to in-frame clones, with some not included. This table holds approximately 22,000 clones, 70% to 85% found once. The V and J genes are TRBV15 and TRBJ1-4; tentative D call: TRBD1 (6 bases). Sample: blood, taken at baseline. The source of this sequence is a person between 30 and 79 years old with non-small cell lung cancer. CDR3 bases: TGTGCCACCAGCGCAGGGGTAGGGGAAAAACTGTTTTTT. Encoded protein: CATSAGVGEKLFF.